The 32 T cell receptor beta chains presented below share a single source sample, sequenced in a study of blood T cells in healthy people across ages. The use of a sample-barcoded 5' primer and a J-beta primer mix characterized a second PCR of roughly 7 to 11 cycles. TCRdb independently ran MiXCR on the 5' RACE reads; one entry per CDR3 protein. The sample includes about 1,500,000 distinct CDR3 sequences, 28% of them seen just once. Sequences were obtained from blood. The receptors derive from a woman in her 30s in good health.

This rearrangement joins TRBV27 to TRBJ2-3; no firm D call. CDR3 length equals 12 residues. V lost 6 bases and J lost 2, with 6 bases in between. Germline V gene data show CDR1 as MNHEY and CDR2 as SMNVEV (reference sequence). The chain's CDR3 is CASRTFTDTQYF. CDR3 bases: TGTGCCAGCAGGACCTTCACAGATACGCAGTATTTT.

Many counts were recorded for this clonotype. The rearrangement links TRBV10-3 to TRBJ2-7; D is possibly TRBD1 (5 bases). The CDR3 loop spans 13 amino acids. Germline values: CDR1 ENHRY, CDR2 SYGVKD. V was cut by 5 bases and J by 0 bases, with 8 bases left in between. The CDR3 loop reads CAISSQDSYEQYF. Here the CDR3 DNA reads TGTGCCATCAGTTCACAGGACTCCTACGAGCAGTACTTC.

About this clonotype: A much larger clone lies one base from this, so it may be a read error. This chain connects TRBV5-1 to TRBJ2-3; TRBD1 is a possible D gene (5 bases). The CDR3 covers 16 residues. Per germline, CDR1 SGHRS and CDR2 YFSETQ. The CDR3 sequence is CASNLGLGRRTGTQYF. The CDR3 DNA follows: TGCGCCAGCAACTTAGGATTAGGGCGGCGCACAGGTACGCAGTATTTT.

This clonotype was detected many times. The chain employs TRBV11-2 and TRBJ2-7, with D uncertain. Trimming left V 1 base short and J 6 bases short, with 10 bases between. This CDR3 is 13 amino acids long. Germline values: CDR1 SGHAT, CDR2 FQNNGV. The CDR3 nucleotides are TGTGCCAGCAGCTTAGGACGGTTCGGCGAGCAGTACTTC. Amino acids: CASSLGRFGEQYF.

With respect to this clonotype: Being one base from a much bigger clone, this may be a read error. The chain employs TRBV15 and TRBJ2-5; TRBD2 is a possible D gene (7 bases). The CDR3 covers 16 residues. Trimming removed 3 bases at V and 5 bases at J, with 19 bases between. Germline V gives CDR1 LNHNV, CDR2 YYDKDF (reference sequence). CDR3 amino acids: CATSSHARGAGETQYF. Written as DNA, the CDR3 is TGTGCCACCAGCAGTCATGCCCGGGGGGCCGGGGAGACCCAGTACTTC.

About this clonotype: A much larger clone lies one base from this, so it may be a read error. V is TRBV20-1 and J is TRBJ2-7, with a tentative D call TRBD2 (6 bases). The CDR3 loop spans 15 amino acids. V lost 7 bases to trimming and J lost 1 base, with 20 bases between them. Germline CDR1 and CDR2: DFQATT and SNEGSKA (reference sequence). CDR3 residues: CSVIEAAGSSYEQYF. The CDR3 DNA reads TGCAGTGTTATAGAGGCGGCGGGATCGTCCTACGAGCAGTACTTC.

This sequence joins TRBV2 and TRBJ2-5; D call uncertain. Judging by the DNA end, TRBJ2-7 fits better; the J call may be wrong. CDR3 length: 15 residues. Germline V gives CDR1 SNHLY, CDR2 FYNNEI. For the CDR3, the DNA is TGTGCCAGCAGTGAACAGGAGACAAGTCCTTACGAGCAGTACTTC. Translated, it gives CASSEQETSPYEQYF.

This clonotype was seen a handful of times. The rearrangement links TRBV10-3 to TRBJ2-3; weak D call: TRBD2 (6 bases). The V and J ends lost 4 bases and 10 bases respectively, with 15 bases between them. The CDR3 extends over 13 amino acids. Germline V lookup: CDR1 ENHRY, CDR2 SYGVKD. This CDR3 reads CAISASRDSAQYF. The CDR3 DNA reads TGTGCCATCAGTGCATCCCGGGACTCCGCGCAGTATTTT.

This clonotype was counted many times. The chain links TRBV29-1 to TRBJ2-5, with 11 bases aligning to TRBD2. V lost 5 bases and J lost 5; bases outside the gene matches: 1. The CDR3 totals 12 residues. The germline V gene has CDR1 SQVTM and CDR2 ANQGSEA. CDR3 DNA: TGCAGCGTTACTAGCGGGAGTGAGACCCAGTACTTC. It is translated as CSVTSGSETQYF.

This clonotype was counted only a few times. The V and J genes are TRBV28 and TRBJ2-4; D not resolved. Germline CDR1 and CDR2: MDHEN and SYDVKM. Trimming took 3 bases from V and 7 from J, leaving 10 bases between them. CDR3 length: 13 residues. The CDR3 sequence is CASSFSTGNIQYF. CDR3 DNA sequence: TGTGCCAGCAGTTTCTCCACCGGGAACATTCAGTACTTC.

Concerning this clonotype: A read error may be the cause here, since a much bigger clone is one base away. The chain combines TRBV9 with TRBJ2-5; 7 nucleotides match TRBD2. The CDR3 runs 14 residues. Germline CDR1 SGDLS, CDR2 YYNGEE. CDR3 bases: TGTGCCGGCAGCGTAGGACTAGGGAAAGAGACCCAGTACTTC. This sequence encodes CAGSVGLGKETQYF.

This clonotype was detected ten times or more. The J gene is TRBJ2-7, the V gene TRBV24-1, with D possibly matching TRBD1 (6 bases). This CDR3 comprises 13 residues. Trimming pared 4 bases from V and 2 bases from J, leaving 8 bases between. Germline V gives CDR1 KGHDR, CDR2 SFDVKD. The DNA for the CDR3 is TGTGCCACCAGTGAGGGGGCAGCCTACGAGCAGTACTTC. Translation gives CATSEGAAYEQYF.

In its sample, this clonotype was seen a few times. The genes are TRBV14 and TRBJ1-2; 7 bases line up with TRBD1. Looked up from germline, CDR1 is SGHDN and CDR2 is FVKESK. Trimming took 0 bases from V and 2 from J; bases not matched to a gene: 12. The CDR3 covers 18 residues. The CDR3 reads CASSQDQGGRMINYGYTF. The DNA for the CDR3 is TGTGCCAGCAGCCAAGACCAAGGGGGCCGGATGATAAACTATGGCTACACCTTC.

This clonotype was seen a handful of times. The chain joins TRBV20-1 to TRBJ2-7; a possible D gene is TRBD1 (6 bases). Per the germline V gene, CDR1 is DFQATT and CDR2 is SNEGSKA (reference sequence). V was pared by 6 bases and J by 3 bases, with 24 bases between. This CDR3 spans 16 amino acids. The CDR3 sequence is CSAFAHENRAVYEQYF. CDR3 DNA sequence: TGCAGTGCCTTCGCTCACGAAAACAGGGCAGTCTACGAGCAGTACTTC.

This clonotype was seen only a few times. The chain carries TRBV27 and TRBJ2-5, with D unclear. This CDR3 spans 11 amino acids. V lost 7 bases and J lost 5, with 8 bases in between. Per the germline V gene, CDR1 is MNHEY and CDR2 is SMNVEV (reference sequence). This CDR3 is CASIPAETQYF. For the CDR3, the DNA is TGTGCCAGCATTCCAGCGGAGACCCAGTACTTC.

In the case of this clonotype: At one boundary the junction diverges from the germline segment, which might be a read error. The CDR3 region is CASSSGGIIHNKQFF. CDR3 in DNA: TGTGCCAGCAGCTCCGGCGGGATTATACACAATAAGCAGTTCTTC. The rearrangement uses TRBV7-2 and TRBJ2-1; a possible D gene is TRBD2 (6 bases). The CDR3 is 15 amino acids. Germline CDR1 reads SGHTA; CDR2 reads FQGNSA.

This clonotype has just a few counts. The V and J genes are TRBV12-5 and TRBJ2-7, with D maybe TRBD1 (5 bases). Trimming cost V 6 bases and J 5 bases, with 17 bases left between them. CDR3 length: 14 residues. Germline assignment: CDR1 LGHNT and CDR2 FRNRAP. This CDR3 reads CASGPDQGGDEQYF. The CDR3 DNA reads TGTGCTAGTGGCCCGGATCAGGGTGGCGACGAGCAGTACTTC.

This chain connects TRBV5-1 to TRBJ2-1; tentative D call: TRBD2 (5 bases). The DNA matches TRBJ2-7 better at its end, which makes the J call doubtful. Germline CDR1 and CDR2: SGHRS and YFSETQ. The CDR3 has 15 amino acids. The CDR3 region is CASSLTTRLLNEQYF. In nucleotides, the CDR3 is TGCGCCAGCAGCCTCACCACTAGACTCCTCAATGAGCAGTACTTC.

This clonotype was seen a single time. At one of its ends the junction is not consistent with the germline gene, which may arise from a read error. This CDR3 is CVSTSSGYSNQPQHF. The CDR3 bases are TGTGTCAGCACCTCGTCTGGTTATAGCAATCAGCCCCAGCATTTT. The chain carries TRBV12-3 or TRBV12-4 and TRBJ1-5; no clear D gene. The CDR3 is 15 amino acids.

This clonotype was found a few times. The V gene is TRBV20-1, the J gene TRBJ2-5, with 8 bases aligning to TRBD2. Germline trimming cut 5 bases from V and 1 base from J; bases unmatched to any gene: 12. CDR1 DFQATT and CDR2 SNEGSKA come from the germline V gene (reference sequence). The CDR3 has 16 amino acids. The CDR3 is CSARDRGRGVQETQYF. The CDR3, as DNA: TGCAGTGCTCGGGACCGGGGGCGGGGGGTCCAAGAGACCCAGTACTTC.

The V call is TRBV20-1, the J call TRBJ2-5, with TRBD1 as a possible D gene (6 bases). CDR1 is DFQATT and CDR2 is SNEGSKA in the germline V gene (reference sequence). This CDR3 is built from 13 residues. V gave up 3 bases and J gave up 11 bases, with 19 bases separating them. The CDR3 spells CSASPQGLGEQYF. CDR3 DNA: TGCAGTGCTAGTCCACAGGGCCTGGGGGAGCAGTACTTC.

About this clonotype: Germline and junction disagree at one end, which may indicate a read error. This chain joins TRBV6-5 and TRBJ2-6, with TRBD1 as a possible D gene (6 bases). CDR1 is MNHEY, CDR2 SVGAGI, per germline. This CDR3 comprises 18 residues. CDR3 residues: CASSYGPTGLSGANVRTF. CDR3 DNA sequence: TGTGCCAGCAGTTACGGTCCGACAGGCCTCTCTGGGGCCAACGTCCGGACTTTC.

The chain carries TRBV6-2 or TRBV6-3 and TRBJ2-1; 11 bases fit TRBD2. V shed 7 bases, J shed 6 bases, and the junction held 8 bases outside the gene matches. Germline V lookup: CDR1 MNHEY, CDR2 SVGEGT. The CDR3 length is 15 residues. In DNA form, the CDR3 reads TGTGCCAGCACCTATAGCGGGAGGGCCTCCAATGAGCAGTTCTTC. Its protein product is CASTYSGRASNEQFF.

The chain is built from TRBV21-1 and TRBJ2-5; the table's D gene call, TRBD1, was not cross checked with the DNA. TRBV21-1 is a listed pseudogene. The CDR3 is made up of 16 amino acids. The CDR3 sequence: CASSKGQVPGMETQYF. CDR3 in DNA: TGTGCCAGCAGCAAAGGGCAGGTCCCAGGGATGGAGACCCAGTACTTC.

CDR3 sequence: CASSLNGGEYTEAFF. For the CDR3, the DNA is TGCGCCAGCAGCTTGAACGGGGGAGAGTACACTGAAGCTTTCTTT. The chain joins TRBV5-1 to TRBJ1-1; a possible D gene is TRBD1 (5 bases). Germline V gene lookup returns CDR1 SGHRS and CDR2 YFSETQ. The CDR3 length is 15 residues. V gave up 1 base and J gave up 3 bases, with 13 bases separating them.

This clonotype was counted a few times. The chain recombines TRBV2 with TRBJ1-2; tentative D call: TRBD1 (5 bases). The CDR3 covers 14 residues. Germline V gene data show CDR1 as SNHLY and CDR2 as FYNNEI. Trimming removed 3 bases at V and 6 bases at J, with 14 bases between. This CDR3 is CASSDGTLVNGYTF. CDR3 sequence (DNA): TGTGCCAGCAGTGATGGGACCTTGGTAAATGGCTACACCTTC. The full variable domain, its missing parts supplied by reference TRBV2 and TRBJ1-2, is EPEVTQTPSHQVTQMGQEVILRCVPISNHLYFYWYRQILGQKVEFLVSFYNNEISEKSEIFDDQFSVERPDGSNFTLKIRSTKLEDSAMYFCASSDGTLVNGYTFGSGTRLTVV.

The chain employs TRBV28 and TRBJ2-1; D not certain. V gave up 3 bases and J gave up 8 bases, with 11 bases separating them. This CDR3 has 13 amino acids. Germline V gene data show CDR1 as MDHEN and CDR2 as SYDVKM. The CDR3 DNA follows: TGTGCCAGCAGTTTGGGTATTTGGTATGAGCAGTTCTTC. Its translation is CASSLGIWYEQFF.

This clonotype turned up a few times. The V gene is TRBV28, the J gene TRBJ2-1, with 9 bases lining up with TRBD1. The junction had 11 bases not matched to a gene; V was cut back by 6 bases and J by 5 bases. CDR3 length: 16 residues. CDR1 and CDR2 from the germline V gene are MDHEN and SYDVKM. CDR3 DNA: TGTGCCAGCAGGGGCCCAACCGGACAGGGGAACAATGAGCAGTTCTTC. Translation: CASRGPTGQGNNEQFF. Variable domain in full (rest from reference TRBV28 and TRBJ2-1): DVKVTQSSRYLVKRTGEKVFLECVQDMDHENMFWYRQDPGLGLRLIYFSYDVKMKEKGDIPEGYSVSREKKERFSLILESASTNQTSMYLCASRGPTGQGNNEQFFGPGTRLTVL.

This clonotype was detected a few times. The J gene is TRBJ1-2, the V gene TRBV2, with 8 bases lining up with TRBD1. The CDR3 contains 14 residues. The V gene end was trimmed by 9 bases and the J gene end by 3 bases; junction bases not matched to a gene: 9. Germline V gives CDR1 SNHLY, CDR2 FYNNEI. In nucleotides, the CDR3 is TGTGCCAGGTCGACAGGGGAGTGGGACTATGGCTACACCTTC. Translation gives CARSTGEWDYGYTF.

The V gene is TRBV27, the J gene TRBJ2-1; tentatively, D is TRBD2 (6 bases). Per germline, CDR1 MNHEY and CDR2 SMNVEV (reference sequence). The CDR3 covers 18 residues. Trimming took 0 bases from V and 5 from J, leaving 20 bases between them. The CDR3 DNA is TGTGCCAGCAGTTTATCGAATAGGTGGGGGGACTCGAACAATGAGCAGTTCTTC. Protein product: CASSLSNRWGDSNNEQFF.

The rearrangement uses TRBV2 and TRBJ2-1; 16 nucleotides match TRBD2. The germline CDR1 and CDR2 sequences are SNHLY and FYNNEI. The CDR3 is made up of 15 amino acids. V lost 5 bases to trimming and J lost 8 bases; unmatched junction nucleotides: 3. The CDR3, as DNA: TGTGCCAGCAGTAGGGGACTAGCGGGGGGGGATGAGCAGTTCTTC. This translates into CASSRGLAGGDEQFF.

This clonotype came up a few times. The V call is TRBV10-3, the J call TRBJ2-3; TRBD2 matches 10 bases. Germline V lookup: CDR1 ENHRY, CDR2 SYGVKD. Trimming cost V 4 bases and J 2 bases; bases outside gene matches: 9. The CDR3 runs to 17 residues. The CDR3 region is CAISGPQREGLTDTQYF. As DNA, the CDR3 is TGTGCCATCAGTGGCCCCCAGCGGGAGGGCCTCACAGATACGCAGTATTTT.